This entry describes one T cell receptor (beta chain). What antigen it recognizes has not been identified. No much larger clonotype is one base removed from it; base qualities were not supplied. This sample was taken from a study of cytomegalovirus exposure and HLA in healthy donors (dated by TCRdb to the late 2010s). Looking at the study overall: In an earlier analysis of some 610 of the donors, approximately 300 Gb of sequence data and 90 million to 120 million unique TCR beta sequences from about 190 million T cells were reported. Donor age, sex, ethnicity and CMV serostatus were collected together with the repertoire data. An early release covering over 500 HLA-typed donors comprised about 300 gigabases of sequencing data and around 80 million unique TCR sequences. Because of strong linkage in the cohort, 4 to 6 DR-DQ haplotypes were treated as single units for association and clustering. Every repertoire in the discovery cohort had been generated on one and the same sequencing platform. The number of typed donors differed by locus: roughly 620-640 for A, B, C, DRB1 and DQB1; some 500 for DQA1; 606 for DPA1; and approximately 450 for DPB1. HLA typing covered class I and class II loci at four-digit resolution. The study used immunosequencing to profile the T cell repertoires of around 600 subjects and linked those repertoires to cytomegalovirus serostatus. A later genetic analysis took genome-wide SNP genotypes for 398 of the 666 donors and used that subset as a discovery cohort. Rather than using new phenotypic data, the later analysis identified candidate immune exposures from TCR beta sequences and from how often those sequences occurred across donors. Of the 300 to 500 genotyped donors, 65% to 90% were placed in the genetic ancestry cluster associated with self-reported Caucasian donors. The study was designed to test whether signatures of past pathogen exposure could be identified by cataloging public T cell receptors. In an earlier analysis of about 590 of the donors, high-throughput TCR beta sequencing was used to judge whether each TCR beta V gene segment behaved as functional or pseudogenic. Across approximately 400 genotyped donors of the cohort, an average of approximately 200,000 unique TCR beta nucleotide sequences per donor were sequenced, and roughly 20% of those sequences were non-productive. In addition to the first cohort of around 670 subjects, a separate validation cohort of 120 different subjects was used. To predict cytomegalovirus infection status, the study brought together high-throughput TCR immunosequencing, statistical association of individual TCRs with disease status, and machine learning. A later analysis re-analyzed previously published TCR beta repertoires from roughly 630 donors and added high-resolution HLA genotyping to study TCR occurrence patterns. What the research found in general, with its limitations: Specific HLA alleles were associated with 15,000 to 20,000 TCR beta sequences at a false discovery rate of 0.05 in a later analysis. It was suggested by the authors that the approach could potentially be generalized to other disease states and immunological phenotypes. Roughly uniform sequencing depth across donors was assumed in presence/absence analyses, although this assumption may not hold. In a later analysis, most CMV-associated TCR beta chains were found to appear HLA-restricted, with HLA associations seemingly driven largely by CMV exposure. According to a later analysis, parvovirus B19, influenza, CMV and Epstein-Barr virus appeared linked to several top co-occurrence clusters. For the cohort, immune exposure information was limited to CMV serostatus. A later analysis found that TCR association rates varied across HLA loci, with DRB1 alleles showing the most associated TCRs and HLA-C alleles the fewest. Because some donors lacked HLA typing at each locus, the association tests relied only on the typed subset. A few of the identified cytomegalovirus-associated TCR beta chains were confirmed in vitro to be specific for cytomegalovirus antigens. The classifier was reported to diagnose cytomegalovirus status with high specificity and sensitivity in both the original and validation cohorts. In a later analysis, HLA-associated TCR beta chains were found to be more clonally expanded and to have lower generation probabilities than equally common non-associated chains. In a later genetic analysis, fewer N-insertions in productive TCRs were reported among donors in an Asian-associated ancestry cluster than the roughly 700-donor mean. Linkage disequilibrium might explain the correlated functional status among segregating V segments, but an unknown experimental factor could not be ruled out. Because counts were too low, about 18 rarely observed V segments, including chromosome 9 orphons, were excluded from the earlier analysis of under 650 of the donors. The study listed 164 TCR beta chains as associated with cytomegalovirus. Some IMGT-functional V segments, including TRBV6-2 and TRBV6-3, could not be told apart with the 87-base-pair reads, so those segments were excluded. A group of highly shared sequence variants was considered likely to be a technical artifact of the sequencing pipeline. In a later genetic analysis, a missense DCLRE1C variant was associated with V-gene and J-gene trimming of TCR beta chains, and the association was replicated in an independent cohort. Assigning TCR associations to individual alleles was difficult when HLA alleles, especially DR and DQ, strongly co-occurred. The cohort was sequenced for TCR beta chains only, and without alpha or paired-chain data the features that could be detected were limited. Broadly in line with IMGT annotations, most TCR beta V segments showed up in productive rearrangements about 90% or about 30% of the time in an earlier analysis of several hundred of the donors. A further reported finding was that TCR beta sequences accurately predicted the HLA-A and HLA-B alleles for most subjects in the first cohort. Across donors, most TCR sequences were observed very rarely, whereas some public TCRs were present in many individuals.

The cohort was made up of 650 to 700 healthy bone marrow donors. At the time of sampling, all cohort members were nominally healthy, though unrecorded immune exposures were likely present. The donor tested CMV seronegative, placing the donor among the 352 seronegative members of the cohort. Each donor provided a peripheral blood sample, and peripheral blood mononuclear cells were used for TCR beta sequencing. The Qiagen DNeasy Blood Extraction Kit was used to extract genomic DNA from the blood cell samples. Libraries were built with the immunoSEQ multiplex PCR assay. A mixture of 60 forward primers for TCR Vbeta segments and 13 reverse primers for TCR Jbeta segments was used in the multiplex PCR. The CDR3 region of rearranged TCR beta genes was amplified from genomic DNA with a multiplex PCR assay. Amplified TCR beta libraries were sequenced as 87-base-pair reads on the Illumina HiSeq System. The original pipeline was this. A later analysis counted around 72 million unique TCR beta chains across the 700 or so repertoires, and 10 million to 12 million of these chains were shared by at least two donors. Raw reads were error-corrected and collapsed into unique sequences by a nearest-neighbor algorithm in which closely related sequences were merged to remove PCR and sequencing errors. To assign V, D and J gene segments, CDR3 sequences were aligned to IMGT reference sequences. For a sequence to be retained, a match of at least six nucleotides to both a V gene segment and a J gene segment was required. Rearrangements were classified as productive when the CDR3 lacked stop codons and remained in frame with V and J, and all other rearrangements were classified as non-productive. CDR3 was defined by IMGT convention, running from the second conserved V-encoded cysteine to the conserved J-encoded phenylalanine. The earlier analysis of about 610 of the donors excluded sequences that lacked an unambiguous match to a single V gene segment. In an earlier analysis of a few hundred of the donors, a V segment was called functional when productive rearrangements were above 56.7%, and segregating when the standard deviation between donors exceeded 5%. A statistical classification framework was developed to diagnose cytomegalovirus status using the catalog of TCR beta chain sequences. A later analysis assigned V and J genes by comparing TCR nucleotide sequences with IMGT/GENE-DB human TR gene sequences. A later analysis assigned CDR3 sequences and most-parsimonious VDJ recombination scenarios with the TCRdist pipeline. A later analysis defined each TCR beta chain by its CDR3 amino acid sequence plus V-gene family, and excluded reads lacking a unique V-gene family. A later analysis removed 550 to 700 highly shared, low-generation-probability nucleotide sequences to deal with suspected cross-contamination and a sequencing artifact. In a later analysis, a clonal expansion index for each public chain was calculated from normalized within-repertoire ranks of inferred template counts. Generation probabilities in a later analysis came from a VDJ recombination model fitted to out-of-frame rearrangements, and those results were checked against IGoR. In a later analysis, hypergeometric tests were used to score TCR-TCR, TCR-HLA and TCR-CMV co-occurrence, with a repertoire-size bias correction applied to TCR pairs. In a later analysis, false discovery rates were estimated by permuting HLA or CMV assignments 20 times. In a later analysis, co-occurring TCRs were grouped with DBSCAN, and TCRdist sequence similarity was added when clustering was performed within HLA-allele-positive subsets. Repertoires with fewer than 30,000 or more than 120,000 public chains were left out of co-occurrence clustering, as were a handful of repertoires with anomalous nucleotide sharing. The source is immuneACCESS, and TCRdb retained only in-frame sequences with V and J called. Part of the clones is not carried over; for the studies checked, unresolved V genes explain less than half of this, and the remainder is unexplained. Clonal size and the V and J genes are those of that table, whereas D and trimming came from the DNA. This sample is represented by 200,000 to 250,000 clones; almost 80% of them were singletons. Together, the top ten hold 3.5% to 4% of the sample.

CDR1 and CDR2, per the germline V gene, are SGHRS and YFSETQ. V and J lose 0 bases and 1 base, and a span of 7 bases separates them. Counted from cysteine to phenylalanine, this CDR3 has 14 amino acids. Just the 42-base CDR3 DNA is kept, in frame starting at base 1. This receptor was obtained from a male donor in good health and CMV-seronegative. Source material: PBMCs. Here the chain combines TRBV5-1 and TRBJ1-1; the D gene remains uncertain. The nucleotide sequence is TGCGCCAGCAGCTTGGCCAGGTCGAACACTGAAGCTTTCTTT. Translated, this is CASSLARSNTEAFF.